Listed here are 15 T cell receptor beta chains from one sample, sequenced in a study of PD-L1 blockade in urothelial cancer. The repertoire was sequenced with immunoSEQ multiplex PCR; TCRdb's copy has only in-frame clones and lacks some. The top ten hold just under 8.5% of the sample, which has under 50,000 clones, around 90% seen once. The source was PBMCs, collected around atezolizumab (anti-PD-L1) treatment. These receptor sequences come from a man between 70 and 80 years old with urothelial cancer.

The chain employs TRBV7-3 and TRBJ2-2, with D tentatively TRBD2 (6 bases). V was cut by 3 bases and J by 11 bases, with 13 bases left in between. Germline values: CDR1 SGHTA, CDR2 FQGTGA. CDR3 length equals 13 residues. The CDR3 nucleotides read TGTGCCAGCAGCTTGGAGGGTCTGGGAGAGCTGTTTTTT. Its translation is CASSLEGLGELFF.

The chain uses TRBV10-2 and TRBJ2-5, with TRBD2 identical over 10 bases. V lost 7 bases to trimming and J lost 3 bases; unmatched junction nucleotides: 8. The CDR3 has 15 amino acids. CDR1 is WSHSY and CDR2 is SAAADI in the germline V gene. The CDR3 here is CASKKGAGGEETQYF. CDR3 bases: TGCGCCAGCAAGAAGGGAGCGGGAGGGGAAGAGACCCAGTACTTC.

The V gene is TRBV7-2, the J gene TRBJ2-7, with 8 bases that match TRBD1. From germline, CDR1 is SGHTA and CDR2 FQGNSA. The CDR3 is 12 residues long. Trimming at V came to 5 bases and at J to 3 bases, leaving 0 bases not matched to a gene. The CDR3 region is CASSGTGYEQYF. The CDR3 DNA reads TGTGCCAGCAGCGGGACAGGCTACGAGCAGTACTTC.

The gene calls are TRBV6-6 and TRBJ1-5; possibly TRBD1 for D (5 bases). V dropped 2 bases and J dropped 1 base, with 12 bases sitting between them. Germline assignment: CDR1 MNHNY and CDR2 SVGAGI (reference sequence). The CDR3 is 16 residues long. Written as DNA, the CDR3 is TGTGCCAGCAGTTACCTGGGGGAGGGGAGCAATCAGCCCCAGCATTTT. This codes for CASSYLGEGSNQPQHF.

The chain joins TRBV9 to TRBJ2-2, with TRBD2 matching over 13 bases. This CDR3 has 20 amino acids. The V segment lost 4 bases and the J segment 1 base; nucleotides outside the gene matches: 13. Germline CDR1 is SGDLS and CDR2 is YYNGEE. The DNA for the CDR3 is TGTGCCAGCAGCAAAACCGGACTAGCGGGAGCTCCCGTGAACACCGGGGAGCTGTTTTTT. Residues: CASSKTGLAGAPVNTGELFF.

This chain uses TRBV6-4 with TRBJ2-7; TRBD2 agrees at 7 bases. V shed 2 bases, J shed 2 bases, and the junction held 3 bases outside the gene matches. The CDR3 extends over 14 amino acids. CDR1 MRHNA and CDR2 SNTAGT come from the germline V gene. CDR3 residues: CASSDGLVPYEQYF. The CDR3 region has the DNA TGTGCCAGCAGTGACGGACTAGTCCCCTACGAGCAGTACTTC.

The chain employs TRBV10-3 and TRBJ1-1; D ambiguous. Germline lookup yields CDR1 ENHRY and CDR2 SYGVKD. Trimming took 10 bases from V and 0 from J, leaving 6 bases between them. The CDR3 loop spans 11 amino acids. CDR3 in DNA: TGTGCCACCACAATGAACACTGAAGCTTTCTTT. It specifies CATTMNTEAFF.

This clone came up once. The chain couples TRBV30 to TRBJ2-1, with unresolved D. The CDR3 loop spans 12 amino acids. Per the germline V gene, CDR1 is GTSNPN and CDR2 is SVGIG (reference sequence). V lost 0 bases, J lost 5 bases, and 5 bases lay in between. The CDR3 here is CAWSVANNEQFF. DNA of the CDR3: TGTGCCTGGAGTGTGGCAAACAATGAGCAGTTCTTC.

The sample holds one count of this clone. CDR3 coding DNA: TGCGCCAGCAGCTCCAATACGGGACAGGGGGTAACTGAAGCTTTCTTT. The encoded protein is CASSSNTGQGVTEAFF. The chain recombines TRBV5-1 with TRBJ1-1; 11 positions match TRBD1. Germline V gene sequence: CDR1 SGHRS, CDR2 YFSETQ. V gave up 3 bases and J gave up 5 bases; unmatched junction bases: 9. CDR3 size: 16 residues. Full variable domain (remainder filled in from reference TRBV5-1 and TRBJ1-1): KAGVTQTPRYLIKTRGQQVTLSCSPISGHRSVSWYQQTPGQGLQFLFEYFSETQRNKGNFPGRFSGRQFSNSRSEMNVSTLELGDSALYLCASSSNTGQGVTEAFFGQGTRLTVV.

The rearrangement uses TRBV7-9 and TRBJ2-3; a weak D match, TRBD2 (6 bases). V lost 5 bases, J lost 1 base, and 16 bases lay in between. Germline assignment: CDR1 SEHNR and CDR2 FQNEAQ (reference sequence). CDR3 length equals 16 residues. The CDR3 is CASSRGGVRGTDTQYF. In DNA, the CDR3 is TGTGCCAGCAGCAGAGGAGGGGTGCGGGGCACAGATACGCAGTATTTT.

The chain combines TRBV9 with TRBJ1-2, with TRBD1 as a possible D gene (6 bases). The CDR3 extends over 15 amino acids. The germline CDR1 and CDR2 sequences are SGDLS and YYNGEE. The V end was cut by 3 bases, the J end by 3 bases, with 15 bases between. CDR3 nucleotides: TGTGCCAGCAGCGGCAAGGGGGGGCTCTACTATGGCTACACCTTC. Its protein is CASSGKGGLYYGYTF.

This chain connects TRBV10-3 to TRBJ2-3; 7 bases agree with TRBD2. The CDR3 has 14 residues. Germline CDR1 reads ENHRY; CDR2 reads SYGVKD. V gave up 11 bases and J gave up 2 bases; unmatched junction bases: 10. Here the CDR3 reads CASKRGIDTDTQYF. As DNA, the CDR3 is TGTGCCTCAAAGCGGGGTATCGACACAGATACGCAGTATTTT.

The V gene is TRBV2, the J gene TRBJ2-7; tentatively, D is TRBD1 (6 bases). Germline assignment: CDR1 SNHLY and CDR2 FYNNEI. Between the trimmed V and J ends, which lost 3 bases and 4 bases, there was a span of 10 bases. CDR3 length: 13 amino acids. The CDR3 region is CASSDRRGYEQYF. The CDR3 DNA reads as TGTGCCAGCAGTGATCGAAGGGGGTACGAGCAGTACTTC.

This chain joins TRBV18 and TRBJ2-7; the match to TRBD1 covers 9 bases. CDR3 length: 15 amino acids. The J segment lost 3 bases and the V segment lost 3 bases, leaving 6 bases of the junction unmatched. Germline CDR1 is KGHSH and CDR2 is LQKENI. CDR3 residues: CASSPPGQGLYEQYF. The DNA for the CDR3 is TGTGCCAGCTCACCCCCGGGACAGGGCCTCTACGAGCAGTACTTC.

V gene TRBV7-8 combines with J gene TRBJ1-2; 11 positions match TRBD1. The CDR3 is 16 amino acids. CDR1 is SGHVS and CDR2 is FQNEAQ in the germline V gene. V was pared by 4 bases and J by 4 bases, with 8 bases of the junction left unmatched. The CDR3 sequence: CASSSADRGHLYGYTF. In DNA form, the CDR3 reads TGTGCCAGCAGCTCGGCGGACAGGGGGCATCTCTATGGCTACACCTTC.